A single sample is the source of the 23 T cell receptor beta chains below, sequenced in a study of Ad26.COV2.S vaccination and SARS-CoV-2 variants. Treatment reported: roughly 20 received Ad26.COV2.S at low or high dose, single or two shots; about 5 received placebo; per-sample allocation not given. The samples were gathered on day 63 after the first injection of vaccine or placebo. Profiled with immunoSEQ multiplex PCR; TCRdb holds only in-frame clones, not every one. This sample yields about 350,000 clones, of which approximately 81% are seen a single time; around 3.3% belongs to the top ten. Sequences were derived from peripheral blood, sampled in a trial of Ad26.COV2.S vaccine versus placebo. The receptors here all came from a person aged 18-65 years who received the Ad26.COV2.S COVID-19 vaccine or a placebo.

This clone showed up just a few times. This chain connects TRBV7-9 to TRBJ1-4, with TRBD1 matching over 7 bases. Germline V CDR1 and CDR2: SEHNR, FQNEAQ (reference sequence). V shed 8 bases, J shed 0 bases, and the junction held 0 bases outside the gene matches. CDR3 length: 13 residues. In nucleotides, the CDR3 is TGTGCCAGCGGGACAGCAACTAATGAAAAACTGTTTTTT. This sequence encodes CASGTATNEKLFF.

The V call is TRBV9, the J call TRBJ2-7; D might be TRBD2 (6 bases). The germline V gene has CDR1 SGDLS and CDR2 YYNGEE. V lost 2 bases to trimming and J lost 3 bases, with 15 bases between them. CDR3 length: 15 residues. The CDR3 DNA reads as TGTGCCAGCAGCGTCTCGGCGGGGCTTCTCTACGAGCAGTACTTC. Translating it yields CASSVSAGLLYEQYF.

This chain uses TRBV2 with TRBJ2-1; TRBD2 matches 16 bases. Germline V CDR1 and CDR2: SNHLY, FYNNEI. Trimming at V came to 7 bases and at J to 6 bases, leaving 12 bases not matched to a gene. CDR3 length equals 18 residues. CDR3 DNA: TGTGCCAGCAAGGGACTAGCGGGAGGGCTAGGTCCCCGCAATGAGCAGTTCTTC. It is translated as CASKGLAGGLGPRNEQFF.

The genes are TRBV5-1 and TRBJ2-7, with D possibly called TRBD1 or TRBD2 (5 bases each). Germline loops: CDR1 SGHRS, CDR2 YFSETQ. Trimming pared 7 bases from V and 0 bases from J, leaving 14 bases between. The CDR3 covers 14 residues. For the CDR3, the DNA is TGCGCCAGCCGATTGGGGACCGGCTCCTACGAGCAGTACTTC. Amino acids: CASRLGTGSYEQYF.

This chain joins TRBV7-2 and TRBJ1-2; tentative D call: TRBD1 (6 bases). Trimming stripped 0 bases from V and 7 bases from J, with 9 bases between. Germline V gene data show CDR1 as SGHTA and CDR2 as FQGNSA. This CDR3 spans 13 amino acids. This CDR3 is CASSLASDSGYTF. The CDR3 DNA reads TGTGCCAGCAGCTTAGCCTCGGACAGTGGCTACACCTTC.

The chain combines TRBV18 with TRBJ1-1; no clear D gene. Looked up from germline, CDR1 is KGHSH and CDR2 is LQKENI. V gave up 4 bases and J gave up 1 base, with 7 bases separating them. This CDR3 is built from 13 residues. The CDR3 DNA reads as TGTGCCAGCTCACTATGGCAGAACACTGAAGCTTTCTTT. Its protein product is CASSLWQNTEAFF. Complete variable domain (other parts from reference TRBV18 and TRBJ1-1): NAGVMQNPRHLVRRRGQEARLRCSPMKGHSHVYWYRQLPEEGLKFMVYLQKENIIDESGMPKERFSAEFPKEGPSILRIQQVVRGDSAAYFCASSLWQNTEAFFGQGTRLTVV.

The rearrangement joins TRBV27 to TRBJ2-3; TRBD2 is a possible D gene (6 bases). Germline V gives CDR1 MNHEY, CDR2 SMNVEV (reference sequence). This CDR3 is built from 15 residues. Trimming took off 2 bases at V and 3 bases at J, with 12 bases between the two ends. CDR3 sequence (DNA): TGTGCCAGCAGTTTACGTCCGGGGAGGACAGATACGCAGTATTTT. Its translation is CASSLRPGRTDTQYF.

This clone was detected once. V is TRBV6-5 and J is TRBJ1-3; D is undetermined. Trimming shortened V by 4 bases and J by 0 bases, and 10 bases separated the two germline ends. CDR3 size: 15 residues. Germline V gene sequence: CDR1 MNHEY, CDR2 SVGAGI. The CDR3 protein is CASSWNSNSGNTIYF. CDR3 nucleotides: TGTGCCAGCAGTTGGAACAGTAACTCTGGAAACACCATATATTTT.

This clone was found a few times. The V gene is TRBV10-1, the J gene TRBJ1-5; no clear D gene. V shed 0 bases and J shed 2 bases, with 8 bases lying between them. The germline V gene has CDR1 WNHNN and CDR2 SYGVQD (reference sequence). This CDR3 has 15 amino acids. CDR3: CASSESIGGNQPQHF. The CDR3, as DNA: TGCGCCAGCAGTGAGTCCATTGGGGGCAATCAGCCCCAGCATTTT.

The chain recombines TRBV2 with TRBJ2-3, with D hard to call. The V gene's germline CDR1 is SNHLY and CDR2 FYNNEI. The CDR3 extends over 12 amino acids. Between the trimmed V and J ends, which lost 4 bases and 0 bases, there was a span of 2 bases. CDR3 protein: CASSGSTDTQYF. As DNA, the CDR3 is TGTGCCAGCAGTGGCAGCACAGATACGCAGTATTTT.

This clone was seen only once. This sequence joins TRBV28 and TRBJ2-3, with D unresolved. From germline, CDR1 is MDHEN and CDR2 SYDVKM. The CDR3 totals 18 residues. V lost 0 bases and J lost 5, with 21 bases in between. The CDR3 nucleotides read TGTGCCAGCAGTTTATGGCGGTTGGGTCGGCAGGCCGGAGATACGCAGTATTTT. This translates into CASSLWRLGRQAGDTQYF.

The V call is TRBV5-1, the J call TRBJ2-7; D call uncertain. Per the germline V gene, CDR1 is SGHRS and CDR2 is YFSETQ. The CDR3 is made up of 13 amino acids. V was shortened by 4 bases and J by 0 bases, with 8 bases between the two germline ends. This CDR3 is CASSTTTSYEQYF. The CDR3 nucleotides are TGCGCCAGCAGCACAACTACCTCCTACGAGCAGTACTTC. The entire variable domain, with the rest obtained from reference TRBV5-1 and TRBJ2-7, is as follows: KAGVTQTPRYLIKTRGQQVTLSCSPISGHRSVSWYQQTPGQGLQFLFEYFSETQRNKGNFPGRFSGRQFSNSRSEMNVSTLELGDSALYLCASSTTTSYEQYFGPGTRLTVT.

V gene TRBV30 combines with J gene TRBJ2-3; no clear D. Trimming left V 2 bases short and J 7 bases short, with 7 bases between. The CDR3 runs 11 residues. Germline V gives CDR1 GTSNPN, CDR2 SVGIG (reference sequence). This CDR3 is CAWSSTNTQYF. CDR3 sequence (DNA): TGTGCCTGGAGTTCCACTAATACGCAGTATTTT.

The chain links TRBV25-1 to TRBJ1-4, with D tentatively TRBD1 (6 bases). The V end was cut by 3 bases, the J end by 8 bases, with 7 bases between. Looked up from germline, CDR1 is MGHDK and CDR2 is SYGVNS. The CDR3 is made up of 12 amino acids. This CDR3 is CASSDRGEKLFF. The CDR3, as DNA: TGTGCCAGCAGTGACAGGGGAGAAAAACTGTTTTTT.

The J gene is TRBJ2-3, the V gene TRBV28; perhaps TRBD2 as D (5 bases). V lost 5 bases and J 2 bases, leaving 14 bases between the germline ends. This CDR3 has 15 residues. CDR1 and CDR2 (germline): MDHEN, SYDVKM. The CDR3 coding sequence is TGTGCCAGCAGTCCTCCCCGCGGGCCCACAGATACGCAGTATTTT. Amino acid sequence: CASSPPRGPTDTQYF.

This clone was found once. The chain has TRBV27 and TRBJ2-7, with 10 bases aligning to TRBD2. Trimming removed 2 bases from V and 1 base from J; junction bases left unmatched: 5. The CDR3 is 16 amino acids. Germline CDR1 is MNHEY and CDR2 is SMNVEV (reference sequence). The CDR3 nucleotides read TGTGCCAGCAGTTTAGTAATAGCGGGAGGTTCCTACGAGCAGTACTTC. Protein: CASSLVIAGGSYEQYF.

The chain combines TRBV2 with TRBJ1-1, with 7 bases aligning to TRBD1. The CDR3 runs to 14 residues. Unmatched junction bases numbered 5, after V lost 7 bases and J lost 0 bases. The germline CDR1 and CDR2 sequences are SNHLY and FYNNEI. The CDR3 is CASNPGGMNTEAFF. The CDR3 DNA reads TGTGCCAGCAATCCAGGGGGGATGAACACTGAAGCTTTCTTT.

The rearrangement joins TRBV6-2 or TRBV6-3 to TRBJ1-4; D not certain. Trimming left V 6 bases short and J 5 bases short, with 13 bases between. Germline V gives CDR1 MNHEY, CDR2 SVGEGT. The CDR3 loop spans 14 amino acids. The DNA for the CDR3 is TGTGCCAGCAGCAGCGTCCTAAGCAATGAAAAACTGTTTTTT. Residues: CASSSVLSNEKLFF.

The rearrangement uses TRBV19 and TRBJ2-3, with 8 bases lining up with TRBD2. This CDR3 contains 13 residues. V shed 10 bases, J shed 2 bases, and the junction held 5 bases outside the gene matches. Germline V gene sequence: CDR1 LNHDA, CDR2 SQIVND (reference sequence). In DNA, the CDR3 is TGTGCCACTAAGACTAGCGCCACAGATACGCAGTATTTT. It specifies CATKTSATDTQYF.

The chain carries TRBV4-1 and TRBJ1-2, with no clear D. The CDR3 sequence is 13 residues long. CDR1 and CDR2 (germline): MGHRA, YSYEKL. The V end lost 0 bases, the J end lost 12 bases, and 14 bases lay between the germline ends. CDR3 loop: CASSQETILAHTF. DNA of the CDR3: TGCGCCAGCAGCCAAGAGACAATATTGGCTCACACCTTC.

The rearrangement joins TRBV2 to TRBJ2-7; D could derive from TRBD1 or TRBD2 (6 bases each). The CDR3 runs to 16 residues. V shed 4 bases and J shed 4 bases, with 20 bases lying between them. Germline values: CDR1 SNHLY, CDR2 FYNNEI. CDR3 sequence: CASSVQGLKTGYEQYF. DNA for the CDR3: TGTGCCAGCAGTGTTCAGGGACTTAAAACAGGGTACGAGCAGTACTTC.

This chain uses TRBV24-1 with TRBJ2-2; 10 bases are a match to TRBD2. V lost 2 bases and J lost 0; bases outside the gene matches: 17. This CDR3 has 22 amino acids. Germline CDR1 KGHDR, CDR2 SFDVKD. The CDR3, as DNA: TGTGCCACCAGTGATTCCTCCTGGGTAGCGGGGGGTTCTTACTCGAACACCGGGGAGCTGTTTTTT. Its protein is CATSDSSWVAGGSYSNTGELFF.

The chain recombines TRBV6-5 with TRBJ1-4; D unclear. Germline CDR1 and CDR2: MNHEY and SVGAGI. V lost 3 bases and J lost 3, with 8 bases in between. The CDR3 consists of 14 residues. The CDR3 region is CASSYSTPNEKLFF. CDR3 in DNA: TGTGCCAGCAGTTATTCGACCCCTAATGAAAAACTGTTTTTT.